This T cell receptor (beta chain) was documented in a study of vaccination and CD4 T cells after COVID-19. Regarding this clonotype: Its antigen is unidentified.

General observations from the study: Researchers report that 304 of 307 vaccine-specific clones in convalescent patients proved spike mono-reactive.

Treatment reported: approximately 11-day PBMC culture with coronavirus spike peptide pools or control peptides (ViraFEST assay). Via ViraFEST, peptide pools expanded antigen-specific T cells before TCR sequencing. Cultured CD4+ T cells had their DNA profiled by the Oncomine TCR Beta short-read assay. TCRdb re-called the PCR reads through MiXCR, storing one row per CDR3 protein. Of 15,000 to 19,000 distinct CDR3 sequences in the sample, approximately 39% were seen once. The germline V gene has CDR1 SGHTA and CDR2 FQGNSA. CDR3 length: 14 amino acids. The germline V and J ends were trimmed by 4 bases and 3 bases, with 13 bases remaining between them.

The chain links TRBV7-2 to TRBJ2-7, with a possible D match to TRBD1 (5 bases). The TCR originated in a human donor who had recovered from COVID-19. The material was CD4+ T cells from blood, cultured in vitro, obtained before SARS-CoV-2 vaccination. The CDR3 bases are TGTGCCAGCAGCTCCAGGGTTGTTCGCTACGAGCAGTACTTC. Protein sequence: CASSSRVVRYEQYF.